These T cell receptor beta chains were read from a single sample in a study of T cell changes during pregnancy in multiple sclerosis. Produced via immunoSEQ multiplex PCR; TCRdb's table is partial and in-frame only. Among some 60,000 clones listed, approximately 90% were seen once. The sequences come from CD4+ T cells from peripheral blood mononuclear cells, collected in the third trimester of pregnancy. The source is a female donor with multiple sclerosis, enrolled in a pregnancy study. CDR3s include the opening cysteine and the closing phenylalanine or tryptophan. A D gene is named only where the DNA matches it firmly. The size field is filled for only some rows; it gives once, few, many or a size class.

J,V,size,D,length,DNA,CDR3
TRBJ1-1,TRBV10-3,.,TRBD1,15,TGTGCCATCAGTGGTCAGGGGGCCTGGTCGACTGAAGCTTTCTTT,CAISGQGAWSTEAFF
TRBJ1-2,TRBV29-1,.,TRBD1,12,TGCAGCGCCCGGACAGGGGGAGATGGCTACACCTTC,CSARTGGDGYTF
TRBJ2-2,TRBV6-5,.,TRBD1,15,TGTGCCAGCAGTTGGGGACAGGGAACAGCCGGGGAGCTGTTTTTT,CASSWGQGTAGELFF
TRBJ1-2,TRBV6-5,once,TRBD1,14,TGTGCCAGCAGGCAGGGGGCGTCGAATCATGGCTACACCTTC,CASRQGASNHGYTF
TRBJ1-2,TRBV5-1,.,TRBD1,13,TGCGCCACCCGGACAGGGTACGACGATGGCTACACCTTC,CATRTGYDDGYTF
TRBJ2-1,TRBV7-2,.,TRBD1,13,TGTGCCAGCAGAAACACAGGGGTTGGTGAGCAGTTCTTC,CASRNTGVGEQFF
TRBJ2-7,TRBV7-2,.,.,15,TGTGCCAGCAGCTTAGGACTTCTAGCGTCCTACGAGCAGTACTTC,CASSLGLLASYEQYF
TRBJ2-3,TRBV7-6,.,.,17,TGTGCCAGCAGCTTAGCCCCTCGACAGATTACCACAGATACGCAGTATTTT,CASSLAPRQITTDTQYF
TRBJ1-1,TRBV11-2,once,.,14,TGTGCCAGCAGCTTGCGTGCCATGAACACTGAAGCTTTCTTT,CASSLRAMNTEAFF
TRBJ1-2,TRBV5-4,.,.,12,TGTGCCAGCAGCTTGGACGGGGATGGCTACACCTTC,CASSLDGDGYTF
TRBJ1-1,TRBV7-3,.,.,15,TGTGCCAGCAGCTTGAGGGCGGCCTGGAGGGGTGAAGCTTTCTTT,CASSLRAAWRGEAFF
TRBJ2-5,TRBV25-1,.,.,13,TGTGCCAGCACTCCAGGGGTTCAAGAGACCCAGTACTTC,CASTPGVQETQYF
TRBJ1-4,TRBV18,.,.,16,TGTGCCAGCTCACCCGGTGAGGGCGCAACTAATGAAAAACTGTTTTTT,CASSPGEGATNEKLFF
TRBJ2-1,TRBV6-4,.,.,15,TGTGCCAGCAGGACGAATAGACTAGTCCTGAATGAGCAGTTCTTC,CASRTNRLVLNEQFF
TRBJ2-1,TRBV5-4,.,.,15,TGTGCCAGCAGCTTGAACGGGGGGCTGTTAAATGAGCAGTTCTTC,CASSLNGGLLNEQFF
TRBJ2-1,TRBV27,.,TRBD2,16,TGTGCCAGCAGTTTAGAAGGACTAGCGACCCACAATGAGCAGTTCTTC,CASSLEGLATHNEQFF
TRBJ1-1,TRBV6-5,.,.,13,TGTGCCAGCAGTACTACTACGGGCACTGAAGCTTTCTTT,CASSTTTGTEAFF
TRBJ1-2,TRBV18,.,.,13,TGTGCCAGCTCACCGACCTCACTGACAGGACCAATCTTC,CASSPTSLTGPIF
TRBJ1-2,TRBV1,.,.,12,TGCACCAGCAGCCAGGAACAGGGGGCGGGGGCCTTC,CTSSQEQGAGAF
TRBJ1-2,TRBV27,.,TRBD1,14,TGTGCCAGCAGCGGCTTACAGGGGGCGGACGGCTACACCTTC,CASSGLQGADGYTF
TRBJ1-2,TRBV29-1,.,TRBD1,19,TGCAGCGTTGAGAAAGGCCTGAACCGGGACAGGAAACCACTCTATGGCTACACCTTC,CSVEKGLNRDRKPLYGYTF
TRBJ2-3,TRBV7-9,once,.,14,TGTGCCAGCAGCTTGGTACACGGCACAGATACGCAGTATTTT,CASSLVHGTDTQYF
TRBJ2-3,TRBV19,.,TRBD2,17,TGTGCCAGTAGGGACCGACTAGCGGGGGGGCCCACAGATACGCAGTATTTT,CASRDRLAGGPTDTQYF
TRBJ1-1,TRBV18,.,.,16,TGTGCCAGCTCACCCCGGGAGGAAAACATGAACACTGAAGCTTTCTTT,CASSPREENMNTEAFF
TRBJ1-2,TRBV6-5,.,TRBD1,13,TGTGCCAGCAGTTACACAGGGGGCTATGGCTACACCTTC,CASSYTGGYGYTF
TRBJ2-5,TRBV19,.,.,13,TGTGCCAGTAACCAACAGGAGGGGAAAACCCAGTACTTC,CASNQQEGKTQYF
TRBJ2-7,TRBV19,.,.,16,TGTGCCAGTAGTATAGGTTCCTCTGGCGGTTCGGGGGAGCAGTACTTC,CASSIGSSGGSGEQYF
TRBJ1-1,TRBV9,.,.,15,TGTGCCAGCAGCGCACAGGGACAATTGAACACTGAAGCTTTCTTT,CASSAQGQLNTEAFF
TRBJ1-2,TRBV18,.,.,14,TGTGCCAGCTCACCACCGGCGGGGCTCTATGGCTACACCTTC,CASSPPAGLYGYTF
TRBJ1-2,TRBV6-5,.,TRBD1,15,TGTGCCAGCAGTGCCACCGAGACAGGGAACTATGGCTACACCTTC,CASSATETGNYGYTF
TRBJ2-1,TRBV30,once,TRBD2,18,TGTGCCTGGAGTGTAGCTCTACTAGCGGGAGTCCCCTACAATGAGCAGTTCTTC,CAWSVALLAGVPYNEQFF
TRBJ2-2,TRBV5-4,.,TRBD2,18,TGTGCCAGCGCCGCGGGACTAGCGGGGGCGCAAAACACCGGGGAGCTGTTTTTT,CASAAGLAGAQNTGELFF
TRBJ1-2,TRBV4-3,few,TRBD1,16,TGCGCCAGCAGCCAGGACCCACAGGGACAGGGGCATGGCTACACCTTC,CASSQDPQGQGHGYTF
TRBJ1-2,TRBV5-1,few,TRBD1,14,TGCGCCAGCAGCTTGGCCGGACAGGGTAATGGCTACACCTTC,CASSLAGQGNGYTF
TRBJ2-5,TRBV7-2,.,TRBD2,18,TGTGCCAGCAGCCCCCAACGAGCACTAGCGGGGGGAGGGGAGACCCAGTACTTC,CASSPQRALAGGGETQYF
TRBJ2-7,TRBV2,.,.,13,TGTGCCAGCAGACAGGGGAGGTCCTACGAGCAGTACTTC,CASRQGRSYEQYF
TRBJ1-2,TRBV2,.,.,15,TGTGCCAGCAGTAAAAGGTCGGGCAGGGGAGCTGGCTACACCTTC,CASSKRSGRGAGYTF
TRBJ1-2,TRBV27,.,.,16,TGTGCCAGCAGTCCCGGCTTCCTACATCAAGCGGGGGGCTACACCTTC,CASSPGFLHQAGGYTF
TRBJ2-3,TRBV7-3,.,.,16,TGTGCCAGCAGCTCCCACCCGGGCCGAGGGCATGGTACGCAGTATTTT,CASSSHPGRGHGTQYF
TRBJ2-5,TRBV7-7,.,.,14,TGTGCCAGCAGCTTAAGTCCGGGCCAAGAGACCCAGTACTTC,CASSLSPGQETQYF
TRBJ1-2,TRBV4-1,.,TRBD1,17,TGCGCCAGCAGCCAAAATGAGGCGTCAGGGGGCAGCGATGGCTACACCTTC,CASSQNEASGGSDGYTF
TRBJ1-1,TRBV18,.,.,15,TGTGCCAGCTCAACGGTAGCTCCTAAGAACACTGAAGCTTTCTTT,CASSTVAPKNTEAFF
TRBJ2-1,TRBV27,.,TRBD2,17,TGTGCCAGCAGCCCTGCATTAGCGGGAGGGCCGAGGAATGAGCAGTTCTTC,CASSPALAGGPRNEQFF
TRBJ2-1,TRBV7-8,.,TRBD2,17,TGTGCCAGCAGCTTAGGGACTAGCGGAAGCTCCTACAATGAGCAGTTCTTC,CASSLGTSGSSYNEQFF
TRBJ2-3,TRBV30,.,TRBD2,17,TGTGCCTGGAGTATCCATCGGACTAGCGGGATTACAGATACGCAGTATTTT,CAWSIHRTSGITDTQYF
TRBJ2-2,TRBV19,once,.,15,TGTGCCAGTAGTACCGCCGACAGGAACACCGGGGAGCTGTTTTTT,CASSTADRNTGELFF
TRBJ2-7,TRBV7-2,.,TRBD2,16,TGTGCCAGCAGCTTAGCGGAGCGGGAGGTTACCTACGAGCAGTACTTC,CASSLAEREVTYEQYF
TRBJ1-1,TRBV19,.,TRBD1,13,TGTGCCAGTAGTCCTACGGACAGGGGAAAAGCTTTCTTT,CASSPTDRGKAFF